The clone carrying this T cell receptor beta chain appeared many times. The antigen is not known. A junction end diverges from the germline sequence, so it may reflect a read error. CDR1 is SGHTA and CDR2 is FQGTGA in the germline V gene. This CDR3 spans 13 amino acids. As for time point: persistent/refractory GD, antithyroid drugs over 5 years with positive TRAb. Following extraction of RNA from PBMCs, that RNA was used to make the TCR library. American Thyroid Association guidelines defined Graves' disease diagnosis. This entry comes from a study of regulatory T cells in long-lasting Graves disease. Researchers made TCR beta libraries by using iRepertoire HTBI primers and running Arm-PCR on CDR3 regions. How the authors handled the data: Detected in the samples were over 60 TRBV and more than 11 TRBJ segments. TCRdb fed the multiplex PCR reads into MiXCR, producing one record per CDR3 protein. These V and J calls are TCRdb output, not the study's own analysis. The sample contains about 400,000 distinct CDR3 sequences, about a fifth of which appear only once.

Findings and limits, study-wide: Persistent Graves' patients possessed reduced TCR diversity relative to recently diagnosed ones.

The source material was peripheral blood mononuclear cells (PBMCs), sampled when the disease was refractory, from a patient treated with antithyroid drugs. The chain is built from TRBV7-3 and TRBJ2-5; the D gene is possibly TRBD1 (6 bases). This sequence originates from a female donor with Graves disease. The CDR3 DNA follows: TGTGCCAGCAGCGTGGGACAAGGTCTACCCCTTCACTTC. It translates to CASSVGQGLPLHF.